The clone carrying this T cell receptor (beta chain) appeared a single time. CDR3 length equals 15 residues. Germline CDR1 is ENHRY and CDR2 is SYGVKD. V shed 0 bases and J shed 0 bases, with 8 bases lying between them. Profiling relied on immunoSEQ multiplex PCR, and the TCRdb table lists in-frame clones only, not all of them. The sample includes fewer than 130,000 clones, roughly two thirds of them seen just once. This sample was taken from a study of blood T cell repertoires in COVID-19. Sequencing was done on a sample of peripheral blood. The J gene is TRBJ1-2, the V gene TRBV10-3; no reliable D call. This sequence originates from a man at least 80 years old with acute or convalescent COVID-19. The DNA for the CDR3 is TGTGCCATCAGTGAGTCGAGGGAAGCTAACTATGGCTACACCTTC. Its translation is CAISESREANYGYTF.